One and the same sample provided the 29 T cell receptor beta chains below, sequenced in a study of T-cell reconstitution after alpha-beta-depleted transplantation in children. Unique molecular identifiers were incorporated during preparation of the TCRbeta library. TCRdb reanalysed the PCR reads using MiXCR and keeps one entry per CDR3 protein. The sample gives around 490,000 distinct CDR3 sequences, approximately 10% of which show up once; about 14% is in the top ten. Material: PBMCs, mostly from graft donor cells, obtained 180 days after TCRalphabeta/CD19-depleted stem cell transplant. Receptors were obtained from a female patient between 2 and 10 years old who had a stem cell transplant for aplastic anemia, so the T cells may come from the graft donor.

This clonotype appeared many times. The V gene is TRBV6-5, the J gene TRBJ2-3, with 8 nucleotides matching TRBD2. Germline CDR1 and CDR2: MNHEY and SVGAGI. This CDR3 has 15 residues. The V segment lost 2 bases and the J segment 4 bases; nucleotides outside the gene matches: 5. The CDR3 DNA sequence: TGTGCCAGCAGTTACCACAGCGGGAGAGCAGATACGCAGTATTTT. Its protein is CASSYHSGRADTQYF.

This clonotype has just a few counts. V is TRBV7-9 and J is TRBJ2-5, with a weak D call TRBD1 (6 bases). The CDR3 totals 12 residues. Germline loops: CDR1 SEHNR, CDR2 FQNEAQ (reference sequence). Deletions cut 7 bases from V and 2 bases from J, with 8 bases between. CDR3 in DNA: TGTGCCAGCACCGGACAGCAAGAGACCCAGTACTTC. As protein: CASTGQQETQYF.

As for this clonotype: This may arise from a read error, as a much more abundant clone is one base away. This chain connects TRBV7-2 to TRBJ2-4, with TRBD1 as a possible D gene (5 bases). Germline loops: CDR1 SGHTA, CDR2 FQGNSA. The CDR3 is made up of 13 amino acids. The CDR3 loop is CASSLMAEQPGHF. CDR3 nucleotide sequence: TGTGCCAGCAGCTTAATGGCGGAGCAACCAGGGCACTTC.

The CDR3 is CASSLQGALAKNIQYF. DNA of the CDR3: TGTGCCAGCAGCTTACAGGGGGCCTTAGCCAAAAACATTCAGTACTTC. The chain uses TRBV12-3 or TRBV12-4 and TRBJ2-4, with 9 bases aligning to TRBD1. The CDR3 consists of 16 residues. Trimming at V came to 6 bases and at J to 0 bases, leaving 6 bases not matched to a gene.

This clonotype showed up just a few times. The chain is built from TRBV10-3 and TRBJ2-7, with 12 bases fitting TRBD1. The CDR3 spans 13 residues. Germline V CDR1 and CDR2: ENHRY, SYGVKD. The V and J ends lost 10 bases and 5 bases, in that order; junction bases with no gene match: 6. CDR3 coding DNA: TGTGCCACGGGGGGACAGGGGGCCGACGAGCAGTACTTC. It is translated as CATGGQGADEQYF.

J is TRBJ2-7 and V is TRBV10-3, with 8 bases matching TRBD1. CDR3 length: 18 residues. Germline CDR1 reads ENHRY; CDR2 reads SYGVKD. V lost 2 bases to trimming and J lost 0 bases; unmatched junction nucleotides: 12. The CDR3 sequence: CAISERYPYRGTSYEQYF. The CDR3 region has the DNA TGTGCCATCAGTGAGCGGTACCCGTACAGGGGGACCTCCTACGAGCAGTACTTC.

The table lists this clonotype with a few counts. The chain is built from TRBV7-2 and TRBJ2-7; 7 nucleotides align to TRBD1. Trimming removed 3 bases from V and 6 bases from J; junction bases left unmatched: 5. The CDR3 consists of 13 residues. Germline CDR1 SGHTA, CDR2 FQGNSA. The CDR3 DNA sequence: TGTGCCAGCAGCTTTAGAGGGGGCGGCGAGCAGTACGTC. This gives the protein CASSFRGGGEQYV.

The V call is TRBV20-1, the J call TRBJ1-4; a possible D gene is TRBD1 (5 bases). The CDR3 contains 16 residues. V lost 3 bases and J lost 2, with 16 bases in between. Germline CDR1 reads DFQATT; CDR2 reads SNEGSKA (reference sequence). The CDR3 bases are TGCAGTGCTAGGGGGCGACGGATCCCTACTAATGAAAAACTGTTTTTT. Its protein is CSARGRRIPTNEKLFF.

This clonotype has a count of ten or more. The V call is TRBV20-1, the J call TRBJ2-4, with D perhaps being TRBD1 or TRBD2 (5 bases each). CDR3 length: 14 amino acids. The germline CDR1 and CDR2 sequences are DFQATT and SNEGSKA (reference sequence). V lost 0 bases and J 0 bases, leaving 6 bases between the germline ends. The CDR3 region is CSAREGTAKNIQYF. CDR3 coding DNA: TGCAGTGCTAGAGAAGGGACAGCCAAAAACATTCAGTACTTC.

This clonotype has only a few counts. The rearrangement uses TRBV25-1 and TRBJ2-3, with D possibly matching TRBD1 (6 bases). V gave up 4 bases and J gave up 0 bases, with 14 bases separating them. CDR1 and CDR2 from the germline V gene are MGHDK and SYGVNS. The CDR3 length is 16 residues. The DNA of the CDR3 is TGTGCCAGCAGTGTTGCTGGGGGCCGTAGCACAGATACGCAGTATTTT. This encodes CASSVAGGRSTDTQYF.

Only a few counts were recorded for this clonotype. The chain is built from TRBV7-9 and TRBJ2-5, with D possibly TRBD1 on 5 matching bases. Germline V gene sequence: CDR1 SEHNR, CDR2 FQNEAQ (reference sequence). V lost 1 base, J lost 4 bases, and 13 bases lay in between. The CDR3 spans 15 residues. CDR3 nucleotide sequence: TGTGCCAGCAGCTTAGACCAGGGATTTACAGAGACCCAGTACTTC. It yields the protein CASSLDQGFTETQYF.

In this sample, this clonotype turned up many times. This chain links TRBV11-2 with TRBJ2-1; D not certain. The CDR3 is made up of 13 amino acids. Trimming removed 5 bases from V and 4 bases from J, with 9 bases in between. Germline V gene lookup returns CDR1 SGHAT and CDR2 FQNNGV. The CDR3: CASSPRRYNEQFF. The CDR3 region has the DNA TGTGCCAGCAGCCCCCGAAGGTACAATGAGCAGTTCTTC. Together with reference TRBV11-2 and TRBJ2-1, the CDR3 gives the full variable domain: EAGVAQSPRYKIIEKRQSVAFWCNPISGHATLYWYQQILGQGPKLLIQFQNNGVVDDSQLPKDRFSAERLKGVDSTLKIQPAKLEDSAVYLCASSPRRYNEQFFGPGTRLTVL.

This clonotype was counted between two and nine times. V usage is TRBV20-1 and J usage is TRBJ1-2; no clear D gene. CDR3 length: 12 amino acids. Trimming took off 0 bases at V and 4 bases at J, with 6 bases between the two ends. The V gene's germline CDR1 is DFQATT and CDR2 SNEGSKA (reference sequence). This CDR3 is CSARDGVYGYTF. The CDR3 DNA reads TGCAGTGCTAGAGACGGGGTCTATGGCTACACCTTC.

The V and J genes are TRBV9 and TRBJ2-1; D is uncertain. Trimming removed 1 base at V and 5 bases at J, with 7 bases between. The CDR3 runs 13 residues. Germline V gene lookup returns CDR1 SGDLS and CDR2 YYNGEE. The CDR3 loop reads CASSVRHHNEQFF. The CDR3 nucleotides read TGTGCCAGCAGCGTACGCCATCACAATGAGCAGTTCTTC.

V and J are TRBV10-1 and TRBJ2-3, with a tentative D call TRBD2 (5 bases). The CDR3 spans 14 residues. V lost 0 bases, J lost 6 bases, and 10 bases lay in between. Germline-derived CDR1 and CDR2 are WNHNN and SYGVQD (reference sequence). The CDR3 DNA follows: TGCGCCAGCAGTGAGTCTAGGACTCAGGATACGCAGTATTTT. Its translation: CASSESRTQDTQYF.

The genes are TRBV7-9 and TRBJ2-1; 9 bases match TRBD2. CDR1 and CDR2 (germline): SEHNR, FQNEAQ (reference sequence). The CDR3 extends over 17 amino acids. V shed 3 bases and J 5 bases; nucleotides not matched to a gene: 11. The CDR3 spells CASSFLVAGGKNNEQFF. In nucleotides, the CDR3 is TGTGCCAGCAGCTTCCTCGTCGCGGGAGGGAAGAACAATGAGCAGTTCTTC.

The chain's CDR3 is CASSLDPRASGRVDGFF. The CDR3 DNA reads as TGTGCCAGCAGCTTAGATCCCAGGGCTAGCGGGAGGGTAGACGGGTTCTTC. This chain connects TRBV7-8 to TRBJ2-1; 12 bases are shared with TRBD2. Trimming at V came to 1 base and at J to 15 bases, leaving 16 bases not matched to a gene. Per germline, CDR1 SGHVS and CDR2 FQNEAQ. This CDR3 spans 17 amino acids. The full variable domain, its missing parts supplied by reference TRBV7-8 and TRBJ2-1, is GAGVSQSPRYKVAKRGQDVALRCDPISGHVSLFWYQQALGQGPEFLTYFQNEAQLDKSGLPSDRFFAERPEGSVSTLKIQRTQQEDSAVYLCASSLDPRASGRVDGFFGPGTRLTVL.

This clonotype was observed a handful of times. The chain is built from TRBV18 and TRBJ2-7, with TRBD2 matching over 13 bases. The germline V gene encodes CDR1 KGHSH and CDR2 LQKENI. V was clipped by 3 bases and J by 2 bases; unmatched bases: 7. This CDR3 comprises 17 residues. In DNA form, the CDR3 reads TGTGCCAGCTCACCGAGCCCGGGACTAGCGGGACCCTACGAGCAGTACTTC. Its translation is CASSPSPGLAGPYEQYF.

The rearrangement links TRBV12-3 or TRBV12-4 to TRBJ1-5; D is unclear. The CDR3 spans 15 residues. V was pared by 3 bases and J by 3 bases, with 12 bases between. The CDR3 protein is CASSFRVAPNQPQHF. The CDR3 nucleotides are TGTGCCAGCAGTTTCCGGGTAGCCCCCAATCAGCCCCAGCATTTT.

This clonotype has a handful of counts. The chain combines TRBV18 with TRBJ1-2; unclear D gene. The CDR3 loop spans 13 amino acids. The germline V gene encodes CDR1 KGHSH and CDR2 LQKENI. V shed 2 bases and J shed 4 bases, with 8 bases lying between them. The CDR3 DNA sequence: TGTGCCAGCTCACCAGCCGACTCCTATGGCTACACCTTC. Amino acids: CASSPADSYGYTF.

CDR3 residues: CASSLGTGSSFYEQYV. CDR3 DNA: TGTGCCAGCAGCTTGGGGACAGGGAGTTCCTTCTACGAGCAGTACGTC. The chain carries TRBV5-4 and TRBJ2-7; 8 nucleotides line up with TRBD1. Germline trimming cut 0 bases from V and 3 bases from J; bases unmatched to any gene: 8. CDR1 SGHNT and CDR2 YYREEE come from the germline V gene (reference sequence). This CDR3 has 16 amino acids.

The rearrangement uses TRBV7-2 and TRBJ2-3; D unresolved. The CDR3 runs 14 residues. V lost 4 bases, J lost 3 bases, and 11 bases lay in between. Germline V gives CDR1 SGHTA, CDR2 FQGNSA. The CDR3 here is CASSYADGTDTQYF. For the CDR3, the DNA is TGTGCCAGCAGCTACGCAGACGGAACAGATACGCAGTATTTT.

This clonotype was counted only a few times. This chain connects TRBV18 to TRBJ2-5; D remains ambiguous. Trimming took off 6 bases at V and 2 bases at J, with 13 bases between the two ends. Per the germline V gene, CDR1 is KGHSH and CDR2 is LQKENI. CDR3 size: 14 residues. CDR3 amino acids: CASSESWRQETQYF. DNA for the CDR3: TGTGCCAGCTCCGAGTCTTGGCGGCAAGAGACCCAGTACTTC.

This clonotype occurred a few times. The chain is built from TRBV29-1 and TRBJ1-2, with D unresolved. The CDR3 consists of 13 residues. Germline CDR1 SQVTM, CDR2 ANQGSEA. V was cut by 5 bases and J by 5 bases, with 15 bases left in between. CDR3 residues: CSVLTLGSYGYTF. CDR3 coding DNA: TGCAGCGTTTTAACTCTCGGGAGTTATGGCTACACCTTC.

V usage is TRBV7-9 and J usage is TRBJ2-3, with D perhaps TRBD2 (5 bases). Trimming pared 2 bases from V and 0 bases from J, leaving 9 bases between. From germline, CDR1 is SEHNR and CDR2 FQNEAQ (reference sequence). CDR3 length: 15 residues. CDR3 amino acids: CASSLIATSTDTQYF. CDR3 in DNA: TGTGCCAGCAGCTTAATAGCGACTAGCACAGATACGCAGTATTTT.

The table lists this clonotype with a count of one. The V and J genes are TRBV12-3 or TRBV12-4 and TRBJ2-7; TRBD2 matches 16 bases. The CDR3 contains 19 residues. The J segment lost 1 base and the V segment lost 4 bases, leaving 10 bases of the junction unmatched. The CDR3 coding sequence is TGTGCCAGCAGTTGCCGTCCCGGGACTAGCGGGAGGGTTTCCTACGAGCAGTACGTC. Translated, it gives CASSCRPGTSGRVSYEQYV.

This clonotype was observed a handful of times. J is TRBJ2-1 and V is TRBV6-1; D possibly uses TRBD1 or TRBD2 (6 bases each). Germline values: CDR1 MNHNS, CDR2 SASEGT. V was cut by 6 bases and J by 2 bases, with 20 bases left in between. CDR3 size: 17 residues. The CDR3 nucleotides are TGTGCCAGCAGCCTTATAGGGGGGAGCGGCCCCTACAATGAGCAGTTCTTC. Its protein product is CASSLIGGSGPYNEQFF.

V and J are TRBV7-2 and TRBJ1-3; D may be TRBD1 (6 bases). Germline values: CDR1 SGHTA, CDR2 FQGNSA. This CDR3 is built from 17 residues. V lost 0 bases to trimming and J lost 3 bases, with 15 bases between them. In DNA, the CDR3 is TGTGCCAGCAGCTTAGCGATGGGAGGGGGGAATGGAAACACCATATATTTT. Residues: CASSLAMGGGNGNTIYF. The full variable domain, rest sourced from reference TRBV7-2 and TRBJ1-3, is GAGVSQSPSNKVTEKGKDVELRCDPISGHTALYWYRQSLGQGLEFLIYFQGNSAPDKSGLPSDRFSAERTGGSVSTLTIQRTQQEDSAVYLCASSLAMGGGNGNTIYFGEGSWLTVV.

The rearrangement uses TRBV11-2 and TRBJ2-1, with D uncertain. Trimming took off 1 base at V and 4 bases at J, with 8 bases between the two ends. Germline CDR1 and CDR2: SGHAT and FQNNGV. The CDR3 sequence is 14 residues long. Here the CDR3 reads CASSLGELYNEQFF. The CDR3 nucleotides are TGTGCCAGCAGCTTAGGGGAACTTTACAATGAGCAGTTCTTC.